Below, one T cell receptor (beta chain) is given with its context. This record belongs to a study of cytomegalovirus exposure and HLA in healthy donors. PCR was performed using 60 Vbeta and 13 Jbeta primers. TCRdb keeps only in-frame clones here, not all; method: immunoSEQ multiplex PCR. The sample has 130,000 to 150,000 clones; approximately 78% are singletons. Trimming cost V 4 bases and J 9 bases; bases outside gene matches: 6. This CDR3 is built from 13 residues. Germline V CDR1 and CDR2: MNHNS, SASEGT. The source of this sequence is a female donor in good health and CMV-seronegative. The gene calls are TRBV6-1 and TRBJ1-5, with 7 bases lining up with TRBD1. Material for sequencing was PBMCs. The CDR3 DNA follows: TGTGCCAGCAGTGCCCCACAGGGGCCGCCCCAGCATTTT. It translates to CASSAPQGPPQHF.